This T cell receptor (beta chain) was documented in a study of regulatory T cells in long-lasting Graves disease (dated by TCRdb to the early 2020s). General notes on the study: To count as having persistent Graves' disease, a patient had to have received antithyroid drug treatment for over 5 years with TSH receptor autoantibodies remaining persistently positive. Patients with persistent Graves' disease were compared with patients with newly diagnosed Graves' disease using TCR sequencing and RNA sequencing of peripheral blood. A total of 33 samples underwent TCR sequencing, from about 13 patients with persistent Graves' disease and approximately 20 patients with newly diagnosed Graves' disease. On average, persistent Graves' disease patients in the clinical cohort had been on antithyroid drugs for eight to twelve years. The study was registered as a clinical trial and conducted in China. Here is what the overall study found, with its caveats: More public clonotypes were shared among persistent patients (about 2,800) than among newly diagnosed patients (more than 950). Lower TCR Shannon entropy and fewer highly expanded clones were observed in persistent Graves' disease patients than in newly diagnosed patients, which suggested clonal expansion. TRBV28, TRBJ1-2 and TRBJ2-5 were preferentially used in persistent disease, while TRBV20-1 and TRBJ2-1 were favored in newly diagnosed disease. Sequencing and analysis were limited to the TCR beta chain. The authors noted that the small sample size was a limitation that may lower accuracy. Peripheral blood alone was examined, since thyroid tissue, which constituted the primary lesion, could not be accessed.

The time point tag for this specimen amounts to: persistent/refractory GD, antithyroid drugs over 5 years with positive TRAb. RNA was extracted from PBMCs in TRIzol for both TCR sequencing and RNA sequencing. The diagnosis of Graves' disease was made according to American Thyroid Association guidelines. Patients for the study were recruited at an endocrinology department in Xi'an, China. From each patient, around 8.3 milliliters of peripheral blood was collected into an EDTA anticoagulant tube. Ficoll Paque Plus density gradient separation was used to isolate PBMCs, and no additional T cell sorting was done. An Agilent 2100 Bioanalyzer and agarose gel were used to assess RNA quality, and a NanoDrop 2000 was used to measure RNA concentration. Library method: multiplex PCR. This sample was sequenced with an Illumina HiSeq 4000. iRepertoire HTBI primers and Arm-PCR amplification of CDR3 regions were used to construct TCR beta libraries. Before sequencing, the PCR products went through gel purification. For the original study's pipeline: Gene usage analysis of CDR3 amino acid clonotypes relied on the roughly 60 TRBV and 13 to 15 TRBJ segments identified across samples. Filtered high-quality paired reads were merged into contigs using COPE and FqMerger. BLAST was used to align contigs to IMGT TRBV, TRBD and TRBJ reference genes, with CDR3 defined following IMGT. Any clonotype with a frequency above 0.1% was counted as a highly expanded clone. Shannon entropy served as the measure of repertoire diversity, while the Gini coefficient captured V-J evenness. Public clonotypes were defined as clonotypes shared by more than one individual. TCRdb reran the public reads through fastp at Q25 and MiXCR, keeping productive beta chains. Every entry covers one CDR3 protein and lists the most common genes and DNA from its rows. These V and J calls originate from TCRdb's pipeline instead of the authors' own analysis. The sample data list under 450,000 distinct CDR3 sequences, and about 20% of these were observed just once. The ten most abundant clones make up around 24% of the sample.

This clonotype was observed many times. Its cognate antigen has yet to be identified. Per-base qualities were not stored, and no clone one base away is much larger. At the junction V is shortened by 8 bases and J by 5 bases, with 13 bases in between. Via the germline V gene, CDR1 is MDHEN and CDR2 SYDVKM. The CDR3 starts with the cysteine, ends with the phenylalanine, and has 13 residues. Only the CDR3 DNA is retained, 39 bases long and in frame from the first base. The chain employs TRBV28 and TRBJ2-4; the D gene is possibly TRBD1, with 6 bases matching. This specimen was peripheral blood mononuclear cells (PBMCs), taken when the disease was refractory, from a patient treated with antithyroid drugs. This clonotype originated in a female donor with Graves disease. The base sequence is TGTGCCAGCCAAGGGACAAGGGAAAACATTCAGTACTTC. The encoded protein is CASQGTRENIQYF.